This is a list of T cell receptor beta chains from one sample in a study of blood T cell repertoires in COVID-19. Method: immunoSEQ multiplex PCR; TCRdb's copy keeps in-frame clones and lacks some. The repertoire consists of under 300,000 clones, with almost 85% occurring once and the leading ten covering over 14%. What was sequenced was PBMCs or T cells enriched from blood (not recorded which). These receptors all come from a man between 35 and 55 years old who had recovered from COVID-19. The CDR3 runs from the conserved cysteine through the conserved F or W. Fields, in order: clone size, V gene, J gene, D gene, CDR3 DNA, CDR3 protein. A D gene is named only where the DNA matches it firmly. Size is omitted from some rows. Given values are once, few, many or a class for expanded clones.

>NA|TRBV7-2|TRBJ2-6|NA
TGTGCCAGCACCGAGGACTCTGGGGCCAACGTCCTGACTTTC
CASTEDSGANVLTF
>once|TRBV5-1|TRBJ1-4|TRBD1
TGCGCCAGCAGCCTGAGGGGACAGCTTAATGAAAAACTGTTTTTT
CASSLRGQLNEKLFF
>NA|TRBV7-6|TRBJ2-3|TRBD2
TGTGCCAGCAGCTGGACTAGCGGGAGCACAGATACGCAGTATTTT
CASSWTSGSTDTQYF
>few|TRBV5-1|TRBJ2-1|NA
TGCGCCAGCAGCTTGGGGCGGGCCAATGAGCAGTTCTTC
CASSLGRANEQFF
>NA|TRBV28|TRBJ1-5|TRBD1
TGTGCCAGCCAGGACAGGTTCGTTCAACAGCCCCAGCATTTT
CASQDRFVQQPQHF
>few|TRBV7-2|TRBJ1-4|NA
TGTGCCAGCAGCTTACGCCCCTCCAGTAATGAAAAACTGTTTTTT
CASSLRPSSNEKLFF
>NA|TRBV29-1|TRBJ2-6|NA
TGCAGCGCTCAACAGGGTGCTGGGGCCAACGTCCTGACTTTC
CSAQQGAGANVLTF
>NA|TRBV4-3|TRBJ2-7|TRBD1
TGCGCCAGCAGCCCGGGACAGGGGTCCTACGAGCAGTACTTC
CASSPGQGSYEQYF
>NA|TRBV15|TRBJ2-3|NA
TGTGCCACCAGCAGAGCCCGGGCAGATACGCAGTATTTT
CATSRARADTQYF
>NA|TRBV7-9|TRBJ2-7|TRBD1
TGTGCCAGCAGCAACTATGGGACAGGGAACGAGCAGTACTTC
CASSNYGTGNEQYF
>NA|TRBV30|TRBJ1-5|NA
TGTGCCTGGAGTGTAGCCGGGTTTGTCCCTTATAGCAATCAGCCCCAGCATTTT
CAWSVAGFVPYSNQPQHF
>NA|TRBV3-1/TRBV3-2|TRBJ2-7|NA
TGTGCCAGCAGCCAAGATATCCGGCCCTCTAGTGAGCAGTACTTC
CASSQDIRPSSEQYF
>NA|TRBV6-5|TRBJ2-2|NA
TGTGCCAGCTTACAGGGATACGGGGAGCTGTTTTTT
CASLQGYGELFF
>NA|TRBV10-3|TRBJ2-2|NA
TGTGCCATCGAGTTCAGGGAAGGTTCCGGGGAGCTGTTTTTT
CAIEFREGSGELFF
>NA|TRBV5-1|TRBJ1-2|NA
TGCGCCAGCAGCTTGGATCAGGGGAGTAACGGCTACACCTTC
CASSLDQGSNGYTF
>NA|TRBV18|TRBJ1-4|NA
TGTGCCAGCTCACCTGGCTCCTTTAATGAAAAACTGTTTTTT
CASSPGSFNEKLFF
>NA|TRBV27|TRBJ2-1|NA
TGTGCCAGCAGTTCGCGGGCTTCCGCCTACAATGAGCAGTTCTTC
CASSSRASAYNEQFF
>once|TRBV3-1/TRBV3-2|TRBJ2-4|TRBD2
TGTGCCAGCAGCCTCCAAACCCCTAGCGGGAGAGCCAAAAACATTCAGTACTTC
CASSLQTPSGRAKNIQYF
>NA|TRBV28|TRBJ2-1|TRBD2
TGTGCCAGCAGTTTATCCCTAGCGGGGCGGCCCAATGAGCAGTTCTTC
CASSLSLAGRPNEQFF
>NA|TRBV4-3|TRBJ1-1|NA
TGCGCCAGCAGCCAAGACGGGGTGGGGAACACTGAAGCTTTCTTT
CASSQDGVGNTEAFF
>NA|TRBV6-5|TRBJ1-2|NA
TGTGCCAGCACGCTGGGGGGGTATGGCTACACCTTC
CASTLGGYGYTF
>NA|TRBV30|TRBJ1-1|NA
TGTGCCTGGGGCAGGGGCACTGAAGCTTTCTTT
CAWGRGTEAFF
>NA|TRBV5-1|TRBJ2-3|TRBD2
TGCGCCAGCAGCTTCGGACTAGCGGGAGACACAGATACGCAGTATTTT
CASSFGLAGDTDTQYF
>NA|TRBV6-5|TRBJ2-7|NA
TGTGCCAGCAGACAATCCTCAGGCGAGCAGTACTTC
CASRQSSGEQYF
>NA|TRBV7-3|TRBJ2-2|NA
TGTGCCAGCAGCGAGAGGGCCCTAGCGCCGAACACCGGGGAGCTGTTTTTT
CASSERALAPNTGELFF
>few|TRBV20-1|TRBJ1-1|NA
TGCAGTGCTAGTAAGACCCTACCGGGGAACACTGAAGCTTTCTTT
CSASKTLPGNTEAFF
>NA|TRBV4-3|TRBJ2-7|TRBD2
TGCGCCAGCAGCATCCTAGCGGGGTCCTACGAGCAGTACTTC
CASSILAGSYEQYF
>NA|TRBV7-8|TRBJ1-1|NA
TGTGCCAGCAGCTTTGCAGTGAACACTGAAGCTTTCTTT
CASSFAVNTEAFF
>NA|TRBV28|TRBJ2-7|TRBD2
TGTGCCAGCAGTTTACCAGGACTAGCGGGAAGGTCGGGGGAGCAGTACTTC
CASSLPGLAGRSGEQYF
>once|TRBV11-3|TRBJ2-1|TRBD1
TGTGCCAGCAGCTTAAGGGGGCCCTCCTACAATGAGCAGTTCTTC
CASSLRGPSYNEQFF
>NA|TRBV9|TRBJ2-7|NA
TGTGCCAGCAGCGTAGGCGGGAACTCCTACGAGCAGTACTTC
CASSVGGNSYEQYF
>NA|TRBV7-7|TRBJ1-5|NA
TGTGCCAGCAGCCGGGGAAGCAATCAGCCCCAGCATTTT
CASSRGSNQPQHF
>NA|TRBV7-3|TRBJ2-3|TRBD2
TGTGCCAGCAGCCTCGCCTCTCGCGGGGGGGGTACAGATACGCAGTATTTT
CASSLASRGGGTDTQYF
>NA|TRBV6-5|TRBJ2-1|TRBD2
TGTGCCAGCAGTTACACGGGGGGGAGCTCCTACAATGAGCAGTTCTTC
CASSYTGGSSYNEQFF
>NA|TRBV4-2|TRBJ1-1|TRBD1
TGTGCCAGCAGCCAAGTGGGGACAGGCCTTATGAACACTGAAGCTTTCTTT
CASSQVGTGLMNTEAFF
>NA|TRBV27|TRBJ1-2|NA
TGTGCCAGCAGTTTTGGGGGGGCCAGTGGCTACACCTTC
CASSFGGASGYTF
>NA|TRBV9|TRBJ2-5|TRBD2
TGTGCCAGCAGCGCGGGGGGAGTAGAGACCCAGTACTTC
CASSAGGVETQYF
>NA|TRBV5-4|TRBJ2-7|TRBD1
TGTGCCAGCAGCTCCGGGACAGGGTACGAGCAGTACTTC
CASSSGTGYEQYF
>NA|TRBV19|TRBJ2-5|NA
TGTGCCAGTAGTTACCAGGGTAGCTGGGAGACCCAGTACTTC
CASSYQGSWETQYF
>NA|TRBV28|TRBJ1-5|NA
TGTGCCAGTAAGGAGACCAATCAGCCCCAGCATTTT
CASKETNQPQHF
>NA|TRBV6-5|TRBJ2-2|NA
TGTGCCAGCAGTTGGGCAGGGGCCGGGGAGCTGTTTTTT
CASSWAGAGELFF
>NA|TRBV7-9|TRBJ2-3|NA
TGTGCCAGCAGCTTAGATTTTTCGGGGGAACGTGATACGCAGTATTTT
CASSLDFSGERDTQYF
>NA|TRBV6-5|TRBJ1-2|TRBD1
TGTGCCACCAGGACAGGGGCTACCAACTATGGCTACACCTTC
CATRTGATNYGYTF
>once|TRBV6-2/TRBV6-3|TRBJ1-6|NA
TGTGCCAGCAGTAACTACAGGAATTCACCCCTCCACTTT
CASSNYRNSPLHF
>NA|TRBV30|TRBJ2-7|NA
TGTGCGGGGGAACCCGAAGGGGGAGACGAGCAGTACTTC
CAGEPEGGDEQYF
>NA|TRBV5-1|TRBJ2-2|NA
TGCGCCAGCAATCTTGGAGGGGGCGACACCGGGGAGCTGTTTTTT
CASNLGGGDTGELFF
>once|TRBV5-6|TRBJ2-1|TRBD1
TGTGCCAGCAGCAGGACAGGGAACAATGAGCAGTTCTTC
CASSRTGNNEQFF
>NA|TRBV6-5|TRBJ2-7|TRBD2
TGTGCCAGCAGTACTAGCGGCGCCTACGAGCAGTACTTC
CASSTSGAYEQYF
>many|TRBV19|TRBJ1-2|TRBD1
TGTGCCAGTAGTATTTTCGGGGGACAGGGAGGCGGCTACACCTTC
CASSIFGGQGGGYTF
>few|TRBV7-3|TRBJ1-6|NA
TGTGCCAGCAGCTCATTGGGGGCCAATTCACCCCTCCACTTT
CASSSLGANSPLHF
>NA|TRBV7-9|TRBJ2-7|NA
TGTGCCAGCAGCTTACAGGGGACATCCTACGAGCAGTACTTC
CASSLQGTSYEQYF
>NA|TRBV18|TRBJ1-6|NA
TGTGCCAGCTCACCACGGGAGGGGAAAAATTCACCCCTCCACTTT
CASSPREGKNSPLHF
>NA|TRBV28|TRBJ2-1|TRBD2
TGTGCCAGCAGTTTAGCTAGCGGGCTCAATGAGCAGTTCTTC
CASSLASGLNEQFF
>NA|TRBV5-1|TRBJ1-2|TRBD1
TGCGCCAGCAGCCCGTCCCTACAGGGGGCCTTGACCCATGGCTACACCTTC
CASSPSLQGALTHGYTF
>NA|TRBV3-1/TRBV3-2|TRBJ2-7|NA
TGTGCCAGCAGCCAAGAGGGGCCCTACGAGCAGTACTTC
CASSQEGPYEQYF